This T cell receptor (beta chain) is drawn from a study of cytotoxic CD8 clonotypes in ibrutinib-treated CLL. This clone was seen a few times. Trimming removed 2 bases at V and 1 base at J, with 10 bases between. The CDR3 sequence is 14 residues long. The germline V gene encodes CDR1 SGHRS and CDR2 YFSETQ. Assay used: immunoSEQ multiplex PCR; TCRdb lists only in-frame clones, some missing. The sample has roughly 76,000 clones; 70% to 90% are singletons. Source: PBMCs, taken at disease progression, from a patient treated with ibrutinib. The genes are TRBV5-1 and TRBJ2-7; tentatively, D is TRBD1 (5 bases). The clonotype comes from a human donor with chronic lymphocytic leukemia. The CDR3 is CASSLFDRSYEQYF. CDR3 sequence (DNA): TGCGCCAGCAGCTTATTCGACAGATCCTACGAGCAGTACTTC.